A single sample is the source of the 17 T cell receptor beta chains below, sequenced in a study of CD8 T cells in ankylosing spondylitis. General study results and limits: A TCR beta motif made of several highly homologous variants seemed typical of ankylosing spondylitis blood.

Their antigens are not known. TCRdb independently ran MiXCR on the 5' RACE reads; one entry per CDR3 protein. The repertoire holds over 700,000 distinct CDR3 sequences, with around 17% as singletons. Source material: blood, either unsorted or a sorted T cell fraction (not recorded which). The receptors here all came from a male donor with ankylosing spondylitis.

The chain recombines TRBV7-3 with TRBJ2-3, with D unresolved. CDR3 length: 14 amino acids. Germline assignment: CDR1 SGHTA and CDR2 FQGTGA. The V gene lost 5 bases and the J gene lost 4 bases, with 13 bases spanning the gap. Here the CDR3 DNA reads TGTGCCAGCAGCCCCATGTCCGGGTCAGATACGCAGTATTTT. Translation: CASSPMSGSDTQYF. Using reference TRBV7-3 and TRBJ2-3 for the parts outside the CDR3, the full variable domain is GAGVSQTPSNKVTEKGKYVELRCDPISGHTALYWYRQSLGQGPEFLIYFQGTGAADDSGLPNDRFFAVRPEGSVSTLKIQRTERGDSAVYLCASSPMSGSDTQYFGPGTRLTVL.

The rearrangement joins TRBV24-1 to TRBJ2-1; TRBD1 matches 12 bases. The CDR3 is 15 residues long. The germline V gene encodes CDR1 KGHDR and CDR2 SFDVKD. J gave up 8 bases and V 0 bases, and 1 base lay outside the gene matches. The CDR3 bases are TGTGCCACCAGTGATTTGGGGACAGGGGGCGATGAGCAGTTCTTC. It is translated as CATSDLGTGGDEQFF.

This sequence joins TRBV20-1 and TRBJ1-4; possible D gene TRBD1, 5 bases. This CDR3 contains 15 residues. The V end was cut by 0 bases, the J end by 3 bases, with 11 bases between. CDR1 is DFQATT, CDR2 SNEGSKA, per germline (reference sequence). As DNA, the CDR3 is TGCAGTGCTAGAGATCGGGGGGAATCTAATGAAAAACTGTTTTTT. It specifies CSARDRGESNEKLFF.

This clonotype was picked up many times. The J gene is TRBJ1-1, the V gene TRBV20-1; the D gene is possibly TRBD1 (6 bases). Trimming shortened V by 6 bases and J by 10 bases, and 21 bases separated the two germline ends. Germline V gives CDR1 DFQATT, CDR2 SNEGSKA (reference sequence). The CDR3 is 13 residues long. The CDR3 DNA reads as TGCAGTGCCCAAACGGGGGGCGGTGTGGGAGCTTTCTTT. The encoded protein is CSAQTGGGVGAFF.

The chain employs TRBV7-9 and TRBJ2-1; a possible D gene is TRBD1 (6 bases). CDR3 length equals 13 residues. The germline V and J ends were trimmed by 10 bases and 7 bases, with 17 bases remaining between them. Germline assignment: CDR1 SEHNR and CDR2 FQNEAQ (reference sequence). The CDR3 loop is CATLGAGANEQFF. The CDR3 DNA reads as TGTGCCACCCTTGGGGCAGGGGCGAATGAGCAGTTCTTC.

This sequence joins TRBV7-9 and TRBJ2-7; D might be TRBD1 (5 bases). CDR3 length: 13 amino acids. The V end was cut by 5 bases, the J end by 6 bases, with 14 bases between. CDR1 and CDR2 (germline): SEHNR, FQNEAQ (reference sequence). In DNA, the CDR3 is TGTGCCAGCAGCCTAGGACACGTCCGCGAGCAGTACTTC. Translated, it gives CASSLGHVREQYF. Looking up the rest from reference TRBV7-9 and TRBJ2-7 gives the full variable domain: DTGVSQNPRHKITKRGQNVTFRCDPISEHNRLYWYRQTLGQGPEFLTYFQNEAQLEKSRLLSDRFSAERPKGSFSTLEIQRTEQGDSAMYLCASSLGHVREQYFGPGTRLTVT.

The CDR3 DNA reads TGTGCCAGCAGCCCGCGGAGTTTTCAGCCCCAGCATTTT. Its translation: CASSPRSFQPQHF. The chain carries TRBV7-2 and TRBJ1-5; D is unclear. Trimming left V 5 bases short and J 6 bases short, with 11 bases between. The V gene's germline CDR1 is SGHTA and CDR2 FQGNSA. This CDR3 spans 13 amino acids.

This clonotype was observed a few times. This sequence joins TRBV29-1 and TRBJ2-5; D possibly matches TRBD1 or TRBD2 (6 bases each). Trimming removed 5 bases from V and 2 bases from J, with 18 bases in between. Germline CDR1 reads SQVTM; CDR2 reads ANQGSEA. There are 15 residues in the CDR3. The CDR3 loop is CSVSPEGGGQETQYF. In nucleotides, the CDR3 is TGCAGCGTTAGCCCAGAGGGGGGAGGTCAAGAGACCCAGTACTTC. The entire variable domain, with the rest obtained from reference TRBV29-1 and TRBJ2-5, is as follows: SAVISQKPSRDICQRGTSLTIQCQVDSQVTMMFWYRQQPGQSLTLIATANQGSEATYESGFVIDKFPISRPNLTFSTLTVSNMSPEDSSIYLCSVSPEGGGQETQYFGPGTRLLVL.

The chain uses TRBV5-1 and TRBJ1-1; 10 bases line up with TRBD1. Unmatched junction bases numbered 8, after V lost 4 bases and J lost 5 bases. The CDR3 extends over 15 amino acids. CDR1 and CDR2 from the germline V gene are SGHRS and YFSETQ. CDR3 in DNA: TGCGCCAGCAGCCCGGACAGGGGGGGAGGTACTGAAGCTTTCTTT. Its translation: CASSPDRGGGTEAFF.

This clonotype was seen only a few times. The V and J genes are TRBV12-3 or TRBV12-4 and TRBJ1-5; 9 nucleotides agree with TRBD1. V dropped 2 bases and J dropped 1; count of bases not matched to a gene: 3. The length of the CDR3 is 16 residues. The CDR3, as DNA: TGTGCCAGCAGTTTATCGGGACAGGGAAGCAATCAGCCCCAGCATTTT. Amino acid sequence: CASSLSGQGSNQPQHF.

This clonotype appeared many times. V and J are TRBV7-3 and TRBJ2-3; possibly TRBD1 or TRBD2 for D (6 bases each). There are 14 residues in the CDR3. Germline assignment: CDR1 SGHTA and CDR2 FQGTGA. Trimming removed 5 bases from V and 0 bases from J, with 9 bases in between. CDR3 region: CASSGGLSTDTQYF. For the CDR3, the DNA is TGTGCCAGCAGCGGGGGGCTTAGCACAGATACGCAGTATTTT.

This clonotype occurred a few times. The V gene is TRBV6-4, the J gene TRBJ2-3; 11 bases are a match to TRBD2. CDR3 length equals 15 residues. Germline CDR1 is MRHNA and CDR2 is SNTAGT. Losses at the gene ends were 1 base for V and 4 bases for J; bases not matched to a gene: 1. CDR3 protein: CASSDLAGGSDTQYF. The CDR3 region has the DNA TGTGCCAGCAGTGACTTAGCGGGGGGGTCAGATACGCAGTATTTT.

This sequence joins TRBV7-9 and TRBJ2-7, with D unresolved. V lost 2 bases, J lost 7 bases, and 15 bases lay in between. The CDR3 length is 14 residues. Germline CDR1 reads SEHNR; CDR2 reads FQNEAQ (reference sequence). The CDR3 region is CASSLPPLNEEQYF. The CDR3 DNA follows: TGTGCCAGCAGCTTACCCCCATTGAATGAGGAGCAGTACTTC. Based on the CDR3 plus reference TRBV7-9 and TRBJ2-7, the full variable domain is DTGVSQNPRHKITKRGQNVTFRCDPISEHNRLYWYRQTLGQGPEFLTYFQNEAQLEKSRLLSDRFSAERPKGSFSTLEIQRTEQGDSAMYLCASSLPPLNEEQYFGPGTRLTVT.

The V call is TRBV25-1, the J call TRBJ2-1, with no clear D. With 3 bases removed from V and 8 bases from J, the gap between germline ends came to 5 bases. Germline CDR1 and CDR2: MGHDK and SYGVNS. The CDR3 is 11 amino acids. CDR3 coding DNA: TGTGCCAGCAGTGACCGCTATGAGCAGTTCTTC. It encodes CASSDRYEQFF. Looking up the rest from reference TRBV25-1 and TRBJ2-1 gives the full variable domain: EADIYQTPRYLVIGTGKKITLECSQTMGHDKMYWYQQDPGMELHLIHYSYGVNSTEKGDLSSESTVSRIRTEHFPLTLESARPSHTSQYLCASSDRYEQFFGPGTRLTVL.

The genes are TRBV5-1 and TRBJ2-1; the D gene is possibly TRBD2 (6 bases). V lost 0 bases, J lost 5 bases, and 15 bases lay in between. The CDR3 contains 16 residues. Germline V gene data show CDR1 as SGHRS and CDR2 as YFSETQ. The CDR3 region has the DNA TGCGCCAGCAGCTTGGCCATCGAGCGGGTAAACAATGAGCAGTTCTTC. It encodes CASSLAIERVNNEQFF.

The count of this clonotype is one. This chain connects TRBV3-1 to TRBJ2-3; 10 nucleotides line up with TRBD2. Germline CDR1 is LGHDT and CDR2 is YNNKEL (reference sequence). This CDR3 has 16 residues. The trim removed 0 bases at V and 4 bases at J, leaving 4 bases unmatched. The CDR3 coding sequence is TGTGCCAGCAGCCAAGAAGCGGGGGGGCCGCCAGATACGCAGTATTTT. Translated: CASSQEAGGPPDTQYF.

V usage is TRBV9 and J usage is TRBJ1-2, with a possible D match to TRBD1 (6 bases). Per germline, CDR1 SGDLS and CDR2 YYNGEE. The V gene lost 4 bases and the J gene lost 0 bases, with 16 bases spanning the gap. The CDR3 covers 16 residues. The DNA of the CDR3 is TGTGCCAGCAGCTCCTCCGGGACAAACACTAACTATGGCTACACCTTC. Residues: CASSSSGTNTNYGYTF.